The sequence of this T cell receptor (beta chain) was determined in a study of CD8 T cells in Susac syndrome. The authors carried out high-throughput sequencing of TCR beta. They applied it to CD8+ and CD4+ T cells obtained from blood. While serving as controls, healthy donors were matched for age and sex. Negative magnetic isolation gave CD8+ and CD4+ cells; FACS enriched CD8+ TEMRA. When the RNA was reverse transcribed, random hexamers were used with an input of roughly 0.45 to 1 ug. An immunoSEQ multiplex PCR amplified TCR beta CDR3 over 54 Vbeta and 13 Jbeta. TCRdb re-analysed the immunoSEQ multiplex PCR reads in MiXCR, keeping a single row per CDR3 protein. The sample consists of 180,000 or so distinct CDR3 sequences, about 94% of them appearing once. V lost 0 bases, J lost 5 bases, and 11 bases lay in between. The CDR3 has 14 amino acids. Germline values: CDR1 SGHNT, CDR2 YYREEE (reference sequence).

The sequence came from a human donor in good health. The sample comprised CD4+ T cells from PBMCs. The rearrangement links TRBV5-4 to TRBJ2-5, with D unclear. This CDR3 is CASSLARLGETQYF. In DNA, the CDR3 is TGTGCCAGCAGCTTGGCCCGTCTCGGCGAGACCCAGTACTTC.